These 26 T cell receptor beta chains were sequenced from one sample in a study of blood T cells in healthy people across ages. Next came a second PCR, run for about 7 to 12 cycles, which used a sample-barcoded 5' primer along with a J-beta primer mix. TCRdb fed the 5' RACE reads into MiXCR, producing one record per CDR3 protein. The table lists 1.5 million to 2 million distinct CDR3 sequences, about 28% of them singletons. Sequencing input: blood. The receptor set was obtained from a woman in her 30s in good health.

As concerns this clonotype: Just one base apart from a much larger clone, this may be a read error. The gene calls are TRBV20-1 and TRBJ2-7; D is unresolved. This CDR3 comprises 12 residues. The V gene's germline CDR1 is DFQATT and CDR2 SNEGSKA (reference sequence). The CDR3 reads CSAGLSSYERYF. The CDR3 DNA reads TGCAGTGCTGGCTTAAGCTCCTACGAGCGGTACTTC.

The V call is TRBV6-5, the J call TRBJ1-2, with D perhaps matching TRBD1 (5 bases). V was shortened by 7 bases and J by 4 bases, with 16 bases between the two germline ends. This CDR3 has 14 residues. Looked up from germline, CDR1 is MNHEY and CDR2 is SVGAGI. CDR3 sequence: CASTRGETSYGYTF. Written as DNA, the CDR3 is TGTGCCAGCACCCGGGGGGAGACCTCCTATGGCTACACCTTC.

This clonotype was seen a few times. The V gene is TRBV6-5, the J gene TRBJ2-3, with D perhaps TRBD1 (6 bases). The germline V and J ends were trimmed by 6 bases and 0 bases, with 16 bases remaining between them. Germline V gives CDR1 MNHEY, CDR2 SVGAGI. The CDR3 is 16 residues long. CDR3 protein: CASRAARGRSTDTQYF. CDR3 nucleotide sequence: TGTGCCAGCAGGGCGGCCAGGGGAAGGAGCACAGATACGCAGTATTTT.

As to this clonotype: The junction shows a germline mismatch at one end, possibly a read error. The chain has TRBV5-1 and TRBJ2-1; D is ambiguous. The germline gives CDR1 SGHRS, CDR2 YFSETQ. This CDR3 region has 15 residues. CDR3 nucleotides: TGCGCCAGCAGCCGTGCCCTGGGGTCCTACAGTGAGCAGTTCTTC. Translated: CASSRALGSYSEQFF.

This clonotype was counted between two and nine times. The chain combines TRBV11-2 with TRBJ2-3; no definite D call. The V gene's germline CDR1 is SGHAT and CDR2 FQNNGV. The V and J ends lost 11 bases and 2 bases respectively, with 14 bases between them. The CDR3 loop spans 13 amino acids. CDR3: CASTSGYTDTQYF. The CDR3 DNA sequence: TGTGCCTCCACTTCGGGTTACACAGATACGCAGTATTTT.

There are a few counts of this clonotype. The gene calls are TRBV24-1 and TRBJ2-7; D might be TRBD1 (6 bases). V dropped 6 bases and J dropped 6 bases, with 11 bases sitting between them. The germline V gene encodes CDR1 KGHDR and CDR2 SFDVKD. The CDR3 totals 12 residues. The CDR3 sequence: CATSSGQLEQYF. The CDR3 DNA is TGTGCCACCAGTTCAGGACAGCTCGAGCAGTACTTC.

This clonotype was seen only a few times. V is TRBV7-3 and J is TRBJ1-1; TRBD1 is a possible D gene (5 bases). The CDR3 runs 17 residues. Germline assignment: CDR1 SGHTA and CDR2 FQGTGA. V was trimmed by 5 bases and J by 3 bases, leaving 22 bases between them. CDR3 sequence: CASSLSGTGPGDTEAFF. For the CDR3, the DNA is TGTGCCAGCAGCCTTTCCGGGACGGGTCCGGGGGACACTGAAGCTTTCTTT.

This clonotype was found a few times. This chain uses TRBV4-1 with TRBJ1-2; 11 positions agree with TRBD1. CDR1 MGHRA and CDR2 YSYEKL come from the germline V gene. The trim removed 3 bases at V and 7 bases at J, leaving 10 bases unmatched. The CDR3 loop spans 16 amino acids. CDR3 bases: TGCGCCAGCAGCCAGGAACCCGGGACAGGGGGTTTTGGCTACACCTTC. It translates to CASSQEPGTGGFGYTF.

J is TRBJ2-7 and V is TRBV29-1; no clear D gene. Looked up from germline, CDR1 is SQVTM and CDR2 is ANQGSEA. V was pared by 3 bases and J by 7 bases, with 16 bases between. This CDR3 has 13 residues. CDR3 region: CSVDTPGMEEQYF. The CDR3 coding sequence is TGCAGCGTTGATACACCCGGCATGGAAGAGCAGTACTTC.

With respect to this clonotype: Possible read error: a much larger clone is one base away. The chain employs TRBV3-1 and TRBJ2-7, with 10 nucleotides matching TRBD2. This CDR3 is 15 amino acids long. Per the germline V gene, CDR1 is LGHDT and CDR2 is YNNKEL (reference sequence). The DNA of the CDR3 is TGTGCCAACAGCCTCCTGGAGCGGGGGGGTGGCGAGCAGTACTTC. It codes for CANSLLERGGGEQYF.

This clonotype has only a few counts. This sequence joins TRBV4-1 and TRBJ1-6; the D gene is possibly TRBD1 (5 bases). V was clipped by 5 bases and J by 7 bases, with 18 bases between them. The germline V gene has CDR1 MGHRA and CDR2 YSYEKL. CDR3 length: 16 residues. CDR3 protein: CASSLIRGPGNSPLHF. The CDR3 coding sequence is TGCGCCAGCAGCTTAATCCGAGGTCCAGGGAATTCACCCCTCCACTTT.

CDR3 bases: TGCGCCAGCAGCTCTCGGGGGTTGACTAGCGGAAGCTCCTACGAGCAGTACTTC. Amino acids: CASSSRGLTSGSSYEQYF. The genes are TRBV5-1 and TRBJ2-7, with 9 bases fitting TRBD2. V lost 3 bases to trimming and J lost 0 bases; unmatched junction nucleotides: 13. The CDR3 covers 18 residues. CDR1 is SGHRS and CDR2 is YFSETQ in the germline V gene.

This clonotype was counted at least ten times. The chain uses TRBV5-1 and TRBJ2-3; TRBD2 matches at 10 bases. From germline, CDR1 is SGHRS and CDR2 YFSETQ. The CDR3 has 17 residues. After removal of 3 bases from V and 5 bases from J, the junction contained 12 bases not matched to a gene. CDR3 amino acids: CASSSGVLAGGEDTQYF. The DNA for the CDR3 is TGCGCCAGCAGCTCTGGTGTCTTAGCGGGGGGAGAAGATACGCAGTATTTT. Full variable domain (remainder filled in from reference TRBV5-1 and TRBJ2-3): KAGVTQTPRYLIKTRGQQVTLSCSPISGHRSVSWYQQTPGQGLQFLFEYFSETQRNKGNFPGRFSGRQFSNSRSEMNVSTLELGDSALYLCASSSGVLAGGEDTQYFGPGTRLTVL.

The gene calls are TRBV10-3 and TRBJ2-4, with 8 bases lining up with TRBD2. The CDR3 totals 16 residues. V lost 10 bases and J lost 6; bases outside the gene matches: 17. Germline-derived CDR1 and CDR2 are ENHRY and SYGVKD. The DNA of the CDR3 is TGTGCCAGAACGCGGGAACTAGCGGTGACGCTAAACATTCAGTACTTC. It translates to CARTRELAVTLNIQYF.

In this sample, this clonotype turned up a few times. CDR3 sequence reads: CSARSPSGVLGNIQYF. The CDR3 nucleotides read TGCAGTGCTAGATCGCCTAGCGGGGTTCTTGGAAACATTCAGTACTTC. J is TRBJ2-4 and V is TRBV20-1, with 9 bases matching TRBD2. V dropped 2 bases and J dropped 6; count of bases not matched to a gene: 11. Germline V lookup: CDR1 DFQATT, CDR2 SNEGSKA (reference sequence). This CDR3 has 16 residues.

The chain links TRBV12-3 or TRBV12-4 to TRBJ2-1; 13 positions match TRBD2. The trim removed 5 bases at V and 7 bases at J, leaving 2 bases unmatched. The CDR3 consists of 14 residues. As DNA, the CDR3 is TGTGCCAGCAGTAGGACTAGCGGGAGAAATGAGCAGTTCTTC. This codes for CASSRTSGRNEQFF.

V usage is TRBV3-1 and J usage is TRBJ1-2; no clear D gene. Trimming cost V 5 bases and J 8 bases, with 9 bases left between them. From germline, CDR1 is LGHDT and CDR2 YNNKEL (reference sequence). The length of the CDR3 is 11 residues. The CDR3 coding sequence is TGTGCCAGCAGCACTCCCCGCGGCTACACCTTC. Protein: CASSTPRGYTF.

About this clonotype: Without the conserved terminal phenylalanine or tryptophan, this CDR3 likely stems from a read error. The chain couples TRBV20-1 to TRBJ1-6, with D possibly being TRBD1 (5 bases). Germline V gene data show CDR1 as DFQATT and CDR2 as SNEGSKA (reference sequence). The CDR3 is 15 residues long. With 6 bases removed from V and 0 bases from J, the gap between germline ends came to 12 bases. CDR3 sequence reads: CSAPDTGSYNSPLHL. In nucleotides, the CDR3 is TGCAGTGCCCCTGACACAGGCTCCTATAATTCACCCCTCCACCTT.

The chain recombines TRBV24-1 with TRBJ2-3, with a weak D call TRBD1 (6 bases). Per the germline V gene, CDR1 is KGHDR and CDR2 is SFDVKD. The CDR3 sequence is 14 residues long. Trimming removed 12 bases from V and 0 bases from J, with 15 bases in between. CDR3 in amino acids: CAAGDDRSTDTQYF. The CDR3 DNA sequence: TGTGCCGCAGGGGATGATCGGAGCACAGATACGCAGTATTTT.

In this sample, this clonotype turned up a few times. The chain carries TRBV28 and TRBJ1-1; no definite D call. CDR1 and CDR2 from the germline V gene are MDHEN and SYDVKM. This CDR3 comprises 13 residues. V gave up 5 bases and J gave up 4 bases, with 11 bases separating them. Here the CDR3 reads CASSLHTATEAFF. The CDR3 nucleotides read TGTGCCAGCAGTCTACATACGGCCACTGAAGCTTTCTTT.

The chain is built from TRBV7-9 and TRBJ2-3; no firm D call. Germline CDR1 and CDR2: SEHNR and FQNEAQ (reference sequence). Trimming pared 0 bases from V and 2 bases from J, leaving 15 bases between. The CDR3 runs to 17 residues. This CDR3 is CASSLALSGEYTDTQYF. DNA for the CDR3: TGTGCCAGCAGCTTAGCGCTGTCAGGAGAATACACAGATACGCAGTATTTT.

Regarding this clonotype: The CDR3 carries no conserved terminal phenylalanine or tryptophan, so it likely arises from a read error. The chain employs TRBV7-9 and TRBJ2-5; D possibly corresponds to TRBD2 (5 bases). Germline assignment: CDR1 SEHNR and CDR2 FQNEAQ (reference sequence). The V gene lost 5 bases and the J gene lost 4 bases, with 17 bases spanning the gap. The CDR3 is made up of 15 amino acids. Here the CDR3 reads CASSLGSGVAETQYL. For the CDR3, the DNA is TGTGCCAGCAGCCTAGGATCCGGGGTGGCAGAGACCCAGTACCTC.

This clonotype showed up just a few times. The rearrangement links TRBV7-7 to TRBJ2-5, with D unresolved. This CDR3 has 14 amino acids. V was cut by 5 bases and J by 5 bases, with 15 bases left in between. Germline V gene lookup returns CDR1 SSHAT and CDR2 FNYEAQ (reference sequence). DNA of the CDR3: TGTGCCAGCAGCCCCGGCCCCCCCGGGGAGACCCAGTACTTC. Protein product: CASSPGPPGETQYF.

The CDR3 DNA reads as TGTGCCATCAGTCCTGAGGTATCTGAAAAACTGTTTTTT. This encodes CAISPEVSEKLFF. The gene calls are TRBV10-3 and TRBJ1-4; no reliable D call. Germline values: CDR1 ENHRY, CDR2 SYGVKD. The CDR3 has 13 residues. Trimming cost V 5 bases and J 7 bases, with 11 bases left between them.

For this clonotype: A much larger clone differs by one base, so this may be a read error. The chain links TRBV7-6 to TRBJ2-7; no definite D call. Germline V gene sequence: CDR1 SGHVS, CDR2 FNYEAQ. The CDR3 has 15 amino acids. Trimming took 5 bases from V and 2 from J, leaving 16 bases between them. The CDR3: CASSPQSSSTYEQYF. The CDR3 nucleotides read TGTGCCAGCAGCCCTCAATCCTCGTCCACCTACGAGCAGTACTTC.

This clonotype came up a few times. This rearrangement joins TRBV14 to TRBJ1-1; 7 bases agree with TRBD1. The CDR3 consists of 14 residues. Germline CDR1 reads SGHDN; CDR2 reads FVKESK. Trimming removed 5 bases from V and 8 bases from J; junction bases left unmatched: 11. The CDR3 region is CASSSRDRGQEAFF. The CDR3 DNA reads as TGTGCCAGCAGCTCCCGGGACAGAGGCCAGGAAGCTTTCTTT.